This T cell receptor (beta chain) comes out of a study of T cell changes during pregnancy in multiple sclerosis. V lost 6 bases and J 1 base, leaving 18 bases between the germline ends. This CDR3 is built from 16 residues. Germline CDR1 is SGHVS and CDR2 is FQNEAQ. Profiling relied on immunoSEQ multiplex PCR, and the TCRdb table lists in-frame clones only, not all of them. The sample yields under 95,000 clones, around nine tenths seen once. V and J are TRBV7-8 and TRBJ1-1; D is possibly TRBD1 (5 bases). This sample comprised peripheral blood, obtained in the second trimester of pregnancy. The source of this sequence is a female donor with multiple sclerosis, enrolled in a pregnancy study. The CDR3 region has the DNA TGTGCCAGCAGATCCGACCCGGGACTGACGAACACTGAAGCTTTCTTT. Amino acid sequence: CASRSDPGLTNTEAFF.